This passage covers 5 T cell receptor beta chains from one sample sequenced in a study of radiotherapy plus CTLA-4 blockade in lung cancer. Libraries were prepared by immunoSEQ multiplex PCR; TCRdb keeps only in-frame clonotypes and omits some of them. The sample lists some 50,000 clones, more than 65% seen once, with around 3.2% in the top ten. Source: peripheral blood, taken from a patient treated with radiotherapy plus ipilimumab. The receptors here all came from a human donor with non-small cell lung cancer who had a partial response to radiotherapy plus ipilimumab.

The rearrangement links TRBV28 to TRBJ2-1; the match to TRBD1 covers 10 bases. Germline V lookup: CDR1 MDHEN, CDR2 SYDVKM. The CDR3 is made up of 13 amino acids. Trimming took 9 bases from V and 9 from J; bases not matched to a gene: 8. Here the CDR3 DNA reads TGTGCCAGTAGAGGACAGGGGGGTGGTGAGCAGTTCTTC. Translated, it gives CASRGQGGGEQFF.

The chain has TRBV6-1 and TRBJ2-3; 8 nucleotides match TRBD1. V lost 2 bases to trimming and J lost 4 bases; unmatched junction nucleotides: 5. Germline V gene sequence: CDR1 MNHNS, CDR2 SASEGT. The CDR3 covers 15 residues. The CDR3 DNA follows: TGTGCCAGCAGTGAACAGGGGGCCGCTCCAGATACGCAGTATTTT. Translated, it gives CASSEQGAAPDTQYF.

The rearrangement joins TRBV5-1 to TRBJ1-2, with D perhaps matching TRBD1 (6 bases). The germline V gene encodes CDR1 SGHRS and CDR2 YFSETQ. The V end was cut by 4 bases, the J end by 6 bases, with 13 bases between. The length of the CDR3 is 13 residues. CDR3 coding DNA: TGCGCCAGCAGCCCACAGGGTACGCATGGCTACACCTTC. Its protein product is CASSPQGTHGYTF.

The chain combines TRBV27 with TRBJ1-6; D call uncertain. The V end lost 2 bases, the J end lost 4 bases, and 6 bases lay between the germline ends. Germline CDR1 is MNHEY and CDR2 is SMNVEV (reference sequence). The CDR3 totals 14 residues. The CDR3 region is CASSLPGYNSPLHF. Written as DNA, the CDR3 is TGTGCCAGCAGTTTACCCGGTTATAATTCACCCCTCCACTTT.

V usage is TRBV9 and J usage is TRBJ1-3, with TRBD1 matching over 8 bases. Trimming cost V 2 bases and J 4 bases; bases outside gene matches: 5. The germline V gene encodes CDR1 SGDLS and CDR2 YYNGEE. The CDR3 covers 15 residues. The CDR3 nucleotides are TGTGCCAGCAGCGTGTCAGGGGGCTCCGGAAACACCATATATTTT. Protein: CASSVSGGSGNTIYF.